Shown below are 19 T cell receptor beta chains from a single sample sequenced in a study of a mutant IDH1 vaccine in newly diagnosed glioma. Specified time point: baseline, week 1 (first vaccination visit). Treatment noted: pre-vaccination baseline after standard-of-care therapy. Sequenced by immunoSEQ multiplex PCR; TCRdb stores in-frame clones only, minus some. The table shows 59,000 or so clones, with approximately 91% occurring only once. Sequencing used PBMCs, obtained from a glioma patient treated with radiotherapy, temozolomide or both. The receptor source for this set is a man between 45 and 60 years old with glioma.

V and J are TRBV13 and TRBJ2-7, with no clear D. CDR1 and CDR2 from the germline V gene are PRHDT and FYEKMQ (reference sequence). This CDR3 is 13 amino acids long. Trimming left V 8 bases short and J 0 bases short, with 11 bases between. The DNA of the CDR3 is TGTGCCAGCCGAAACATCAGCTCCTACGAGCAGTACTTC. It is translated as CASRNISSYEQYF.

V gene TRBV4-2 combines with J gene TRBJ2-3, with 12 bases aligning to TRBD2. The CDR3 is 18 amino acids. Per germline, CDR1 LGHNA and CDR2 YNFKEQ. V lost 1 base to trimming and J lost 5 bases; unmatched junction nucleotides: 10. The CDR3 is CASSQGYLAGGPRDTQYF. The CDR3 DNA follows: TGTGCCAGCAGCCAAGGGTACCTAGCGGGAGGGCCTAGAGATACGCAGTATTTT.

The V gene is TRBV10-3, the J gene TRBJ2-3; D tentatively fits TRBD1 or TRBD2 (6 bases each). V lost 0 bases and J 0 bases, leaving 10 bases between the germline ends. The CDR3 sequence is 16 residues long. CDR1 and CDR2 (germline): ENHRY, SYGVKD. CDR3 loop: CAISESPGASTDTQYF. DNA of the CDR3: TGTGCCATCAGTGAGTCCCCGGGGGCAAGCACAGATACGCAGTATTTT.

The J gene is TRBJ1-2, the V gene TRBV5-5, with D unclear. Germline V gene lookup returns CDR1 SGHKS and CDR2 YYEKEE (reference sequence). This CDR3 spans 16 amino acids. The V end was cut by 3 bases, the J end by 3 bases, with 18 bases between. This chain's CDR3 is CASSSAVLGFDYGYTF. The CDR3 bases are TGTGCCAGCAGCTCCGCGGTCTTGGGATTCGACTATGGCTACACCTTC.

The J gene is TRBJ1-6, the V gene TRBV5-4; 8 nucleotides agree with TRBD1. Unmatched junction bases numbered 9, after V lost 0 bases and J lost 10 bases. The germline CDR1 and CDR2 sequences are SGHNT and YYREEE (reference sequence). The CDR3 runs to 16 residues. The CDR3 DNA is TGTGCCAGCAGCTTGGACCGGACAGGGCGAGGATCACCCCTCCACTTT. Its translation: CASSLDRTGRGSPLHF.

The chain uses TRBV6-6 and TRBJ1-1; D unclear. V was clipped by 5 bases and J by 0 bases, with 10 bases between them. Germline CDR1 MNHNY, CDR2 SVGAGI (reference sequence). The CDR3 consists of 14 residues. CDR3 residues: CASSRGELNTEAFF. The CDR3 region has the DNA TGTGCCAGCAGTCGCGGGGAGCTGAACACTGAAGCTTTCTTT.

The table lists this clone with a count of one. The chain combines TRBV5-1 with TRBJ1-5; D gene unclear. CDR1 SGHRS and CDR2 YFSETQ come from the germline V gene. Trimming left V 0 bases short and J 3 bases short, with 10 bases between. This CDR3 region has 15 residues. This CDR3 reads CASSLGAGNNQPQHF. For the CDR3, the DNA is TGCGCCAGCAGCTTGGGTGCGGGGAACAATCAGCCCCAGCATTTT.

CDR3 amino acids: CASSPRQGVMGYGYTF. The CDR3 coding sequence is TGTGCCAGCAGTCCCCGACAGGGGGTGATGGGCTATGGCTACACCTTC. The chain links TRBV27 to TRBJ1-2; 9 positions agree with TRBD1. The ends lost 5 bases at V and 4 bases at J; junction bases unmatched: 11. Germline V gives CDR1 MNHEY, CDR2 SMNVEV (reference sequence). The CDR3 runs 16 residues.

V and J are TRBV2 and TRBJ2-3; TRBD2 might be the D (6 bases). Germline V CDR1 and CDR2: SNHLY, FYNNEI. The CDR3 has 16 amino acids. V lost 7 bases and J lost 3, with 20 bases in between. For the CDR3, the DNA is TGTGCCAGCACCCCGGACTATGTGCGAGCAACAGATACGCAGTATTTT. Encoded protein: CASTPDYVRATDTQYF.

The chain has TRBV7-2 and TRBJ2-3; 15 nucleotides align to TRBD2. The CDR3 spans 16 residues. Germline V gene lookup returns CDR1 SGHTA and CDR2 FQGNSA. V was pared by 4 bases and J by 7 bases, with 6 bases of the junction left unmatched. CDR3 DNA: TGTGCCAGCAGCTCCGCCGGGACTAGCGGGAGGAATACGCAGTATTTT. Translated, it gives CASSSAGTSGRNTQYF.

V is TRBV5-1 and J is TRBJ2-7; 12 nucleotides match TRBD2. The CDR3 covers 15 residues. Trimming at V came to 4 bases and at J to 6 bases, leaving 8 bases not matched to a gene. Germline CDR1 reads SGHRS; CDR2 reads YFSETQ. CDR3 sequence: CASSRPTSGSVEQYF. CDR3 in DNA: TGCGCCAGCAGCCGACCGACTAGCGGGAGCGTCGAGCAGTACTTC.

This sequence joins TRBV4-1 and TRBJ2-7, with 7 bases fitting TRBD1. The germline V gene encodes CDR1 MGHRA and CDR2 YSYEKL. J was trimmed by 3 bases and V by 0 bases; bases with no gene match: 8. This CDR3 region has 16 residues. The CDR3 DNA reads as TGCGCCAGCAGCCAAGATTATGAGGCAGGGGGCTACGAGCAGTACTTC. It translates to CASSQDYEAGGYEQYF.

V is TRBV5-4 and J is TRBJ2-1; 8 nucleotides align to TRBD2. This CDR3 has 16 residues. V shed 4 bases and J 0 bases; nucleotides not matched to a gene: 6. Germline V gives CDR1 SGHNT, CDR2 YYREEE (reference sequence). The CDR3 here is CASSPSAGGSYNEQFF. The CDR3 DNA reads TGTGCCAGCAGCCCTAGCGCGGGGGGCTCCTACAATGAGCAGTTCTTC. The variable domain in full, with the rest retrieved from reference TRBV5-4 and TRBJ2-1, is ETGVTQSPTHLIKTRGQQVTLRCSSQSGHNTVSWYQQALGQGPQFIFQYYREEENGRGNFPPRFSGLQFPNYSSELNVNALELDDSALYLCASSPSAGGSYNEQFFGPGTRLTVL.

V gene TRBV5-6 combines with J gene TRBJ2-7, with TRBD1 matching 7 bases. The CDR3 length is 14 residues. Germline values: CDR1 SGHDT, CDR2 YYEEEE. V was clipped by 6 bases and J by 4 bases; unmatched bases: 10. The DNA for the CDR3 is TGTGCCAGCAACCCCGACAGGGTTAGTTACGAGCAGTACTTC. Its protein product is CASNPDRVSYEQYF.

The rearrangement links TRBV29-1 to TRBJ1-2, with D unresolved. There are 17 residues in the CDR3. Trimming stripped 0 bases from V and 4 bases from J, with 21 bases between. Per the germline V gene, CDR1 is SQVTM and CDR2 is ANQGSEA. CDR3 protein: CSVEERSGRPRGYGYTF. The CDR3 DNA sequence: TGCAGCGTTGAAGAAAGATCTGGCAGGCCACGGGGCTATGGCTACACCTTC. Together with reference TRBV29-1 and TRBJ1-2, the CDR3 gives the full variable domain: SAVISQKPSRDICQRGTSLTIQCQVDSQVTMMFWYRQQPGQSLTLIATANQGSEATYESGFVIDKFPISRPNLTFSTLTVSNMSPEDSSIYLCSVEERSGRPRGYGYTFGSGTRLTVV.

The chain employs TRBV9 and TRBJ2-1, with 9 bases aligning to TRBD2. Looked up from germline, CDR1 is SGDLS and CDR2 is YYNGEE. CDR3 length equals 14 residues. Unmatched junction bases numbered 2, after V lost 5 bases and J lost 2 bases. CDR3 sequence reads: CASSLAGPYNEQFF. The CDR3 DNA reads as TGTGCCAGCAGTCTAGCGGGACCCTACAATGAGCAGTTCTTC.

The chain is built from TRBV18 and TRBJ1-6; unclear D gene. V was cut by 2 bases and J by 0 bases, with 11 bases left in between. This CDR3 has 17 residues. Germline lookup yields CDR1 KGHSH and CDR2 LQKENI. For the CDR3, the DNA is TGTGCCAGCTCACCAAGGCCGCGGAGCTCCTATAATTCACCCCTCCACTTT. As protein: CASSPRPRSSYNSPLHF. The whole variable domain, remainder taken from reference TRBV18 and TRBJ1-6, is NAGVMQNPRHLVRRRGQEARLRCSPMKGHSHVYWYRQLPEEGLKFMVYLQKENIIDESGMPKERFSAEFPKEGPSILRIQQVVRGDSAAYFCASSPRPRSSYNSPLHFGNGTRLTVT.

The chain couples TRBV7-2 to TRBJ1-2; 7 bases align to TRBD1. CDR3 length: 15 amino acids. CDR1 SGHTA and CDR2 FQGNSA come from the germline V gene. Germline trimming cut 1 base from V and 1 base from J; bases unmatched to any gene: 3. The CDR3 reads CASSLESGGNYGYTF. The CDR3, as DNA: TGTGCCAGCAGCTTAGAGTCAGGGGGTAACTATGGCTACACCTTC. Combining the CDR3 with reference TRBV7-2 and TRBJ1-2 gives the whole variable domain GAGVSQSPSNKVTEKGKDVELRCDPISGHTALYWYRQSLGQGLEFLIYFQGNSAPDKSGLPSDRFSAERTGGSVSTLTIQRTQQEDSAVYLCASSLESGGNYGYTFGSGTRLTVV.

V and J are TRBV28 and TRBJ1-3, with unresolved D. Trimming removed 2 bases from V and 0 bases from J, with 8 bases in between. CDR1 is MDHEN, CDR2 SYDVKM, per germline. The CDR3 has 15 residues. The CDR3 region is CASSLESFSGNTIYF. The CDR3 DNA sequence: TGTGCCAGCAGTTTAGAGAGTTTCTCTGGAAACACCATATATTTT.